This T cell receptor (beta chain) was captured by sequencing in a study of control samples from healthy donors and cancer patients. CDR3 length: 13 residues. V lost 7 bases, J lost 1 base, and 2 bases stayed unmatched. Germline CDR1 is KGHDR and CDR2 is SFDVKD. Only in-frame clones appear in the TCRdb table, and some are missing; sequencing was by immunoSEQ multiplex PCR. The sample holds about 69,000 clones, 84% seen once. The V and J genes are TRBV24-1 and TRBJ1-1; 7 bases line up with TRBD1. The TCR was taken from a woman aged 50 to 65 with lung cancer. The sequenced material came from PBMCs. The CDR3 sequence: CATRRQGNTEAFF. The CDR3 DNA reads TGTGCCACCAGGAGACAGGGGAACACTGAAGCTTTCTTT.